Following are 13 T cell receptor beta chains from one sample sequenced in a study of a mutant IDH1 vaccine in newly diagnosed glioma. Libraries were prepared by immunoSEQ multiplex PCR; TCRdb keeps only in-frame clonotypes and omits some of them. The repertoire has about 82,000 clones, 85% of them found once; the top ten carry roughly 2%. Antigens of these TCRs are unknown. The time point was: week 23, last vaccination. Vaccinated patients received 300 ug of mutant IDH1 20-mer peptide per dose, with topical imiquimod. Material: PBMCs, obtained from a glioma patient whose treatment included an IDH1 peptide vaccine. The receptors derive from a man aged 25 to 40 with glioma. Some clones in this sample may be carry-over from other donors' samples.

The chain joins TRBV28 to TRBJ1-1, with D possibly matching TRBD1 (5 bases). Germline CDR1 is MDHEN and CDR2 is SYDVKM. CDR3 length: 15 residues. The V end was cut by 8 bases, the J end by 2 bases, with 18 bases between. CDR3 bases: TGTGCCAGCGGGGACCTACGGAGCCTTAACACTGAAGCTTTCTTT. Its translation is CASGDLRSLNTEAFF. Full variable domain (missing parts from reference TRBV28 and TRBJ1-1): DVKVTQSSRYLVKRTGEKVFLECVQDMDHENMFWYRQDPGLGLRLIYFSYDVKMKEKGDIPEGYSVSREKKERFSLILESASTNQTSMYLCASGDLRSLNTEAFFGQGTRLTVV.

The V and J genes are TRBV7-2 and TRBJ2-1; possible D gene TRBD1, 5 bases. There are 15 residues in the CDR3. Between the trimmed V and J ends, which lost 5 bases and 3 bases, there was a span of 14 bases. In germline, CDR1 is SGHTA, CDR2 FQGNSA. The CDR3 DNA is TGTGCCAGCAGCAGAGCAACCAGGGTCTACAATGAGCAGTTCTTC. It is translated as CASSRATRVYNEQFF.

The V gene is TRBV6-5, the J gene TRBJ1-5; D might be TRBD1 (5 bases). The CDR3 runs to 14 residues. V dropped 7 bases and J dropped 9 bases, with 19 bases sitting between them. Germline V gene sequence: CDR1 MNHEY, CDR2 SVGAGI. The CDR3 protein is CASTDGGPLGPQHF. DNA for the CDR3: TGTGCCAGCACAGACGGGGGACCCTTAGGGCCCCAGCATTTT.

The chain joins TRBV6-4 to TRBJ2-1, with unresolved D. V lost 3 bases and J lost 4, with 13 bases in between. CDR1 and CDR2 (germline): MRHNA, SNTAGT. The CDR3 is 15 amino acids. CDR3 DNA: TGTGCCAGCAGTGAACAACCTGGGCCTTACAATGAGCAGTTCTTC. It encodes CASSEQPGPYNEQFF.

V gene TRBV6-1 combines with J gene TRBJ1-2, with TRBD1 matching 9 bases. The trim removed 5 bases at V and 10 bases at J, leaving 8 bases unmatched. Germline assignment: CDR1 MNHNS and CDR2 SASEGT. This CDR3 region has 13 residues. This CDR3 reads CASSPRDRDHYTF. CDR3 in DNA: TGTGCCAGCAGTCCCCGGGACAGGGATCACTACACCTTC.

The CDR3 DNA follows: TGTGCCAGCAGCGTAGGGCAATTAAGCTATGGCTACACCTTC. This translates into CASSVGQLSYGYTF. This rearrangement joins TRBV9 to TRBJ1-2; D uncertain. V lost 0 bases and J lost 4, with 10 bases in between. The CDR3 sequence is 14 residues long. Germline CDR1 reads SGDLS; CDR2 reads YYNGEE.

This chain uses TRBV7-2 with TRBJ1-4; D gene unclear. There are 14 residues in the CDR3. Trimming stripped 5 bases from V and 4 bases from J, with 11 bases between. Germline CDR1 is SGHTA and CDR2 is FQGNSA. In nucleotides, the CDR3 is TGTGCCAGCAGCCGCGCCGGGGTTAATGAAAAACTGTTTTTT. It specifies CASSRAGVNEKLFF.

CDR3 region: CAWAKPRGTSYGYTF. CDR3 sequence (DNA): TGTGCCTGGGCAAAACCCAGGGGAACATCCTATGGCTACACCTTC. The chain employs TRBV30 and TRBJ1-2; tentative D call: TRBD1 (6 bases). Trimming stripped 5 bases from V and 4 bases from J, with 20 bases between. In germline, CDR1 is GTSNPN, CDR2 SVGIG (reference sequence). The CDR3 sequence is 15 residues long.

This sequence joins TRBV2 and TRBJ1-1, with a tentative D call TRBD1 (5 bases). The germline V gene encodes CDR1 SNHLY and CDR2 FYNNEI. The CDR3 totals 14 residues. Trimming removed 6 bases from V and 0 bases from J, with 11 bases in between. CDR3 region: CASRGVDMNTEAFF. CDR3 bases: TGTGCCAGCAGGGGGGTTGACATGAACACTGAAGCTTTCTTT. Full variable domain (remainder filled in from reference TRBV2 and TRBJ1-1): EPEVTQTPSHQVTQMGQEVILRCVPISNHLYFYWYRQILGQKVEFLVSFYNNEISEKSEIFDDQFSVERPDGSNFTLKIRSTKLEDSAMYFCASRGVDMNTEAFFGQGTRLTVV.

The rearrangement uses TRBV4-1 and TRBJ1-1; D uncertain. The germline V and J ends were trimmed by 4 bases and 5 bases, with 14 bases remaining between them. The CDR3 is 14 residues long. Looked up from germline, CDR1 is MGHRA and CDR2 is YSYEKL. The CDR3 nucleotides are TGCGCCAGCAGCCGCGTGCTGGGATATACTGAAGCTTTCTTT. Its translation: CASSRVLGYTEAFF.

J is TRBJ2-2 and V is TRBV4-1, with TRBD1 matching 9 bases. The CDR3 covers 16 residues. Germline V gene data show CDR1 as MGHRA and CDR2 as YSYEKL. V lost 4 bases and J lost 3; bases outside the gene matches: 6. This CDR3 is CASSRPGQGDTGELFF. The DNA of the CDR3 is TGCGCCAGCAGCCGGCCGGGACAGGGAGACACCGGGGAGCTGTTTTTT.

The chain has TRBV2 and TRBJ2-2; 8 nucleotides line up with TRBD2. This CDR3 is built from 15 residues. The germline CDR1 and CDR2 sequences are SNHLY and FYNNEI. V gave up 6 bases and J gave up 0 bases; unmatched junction bases: 3. In DNA, the CDR3 is TGTGCCAGCAGCCCTAGCGGGCCGAACACCGGGGAGCTGTTTTTT. Translating it yields CASSPSGPNTGELFF.

The V gene is TRBV15, the J gene TRBJ1-6; 11 bases align to TRBD1. Germline CDR1 LNHNV, CDR2 YYDKDF (reference sequence). V lost 3 bases and J lost 7; bases outside the gene matches: 2. CDR3 length: 15 residues. The CDR3 is CATSSWTGGNSPLHF. CDR3 nucleotide sequence: TGTGCCACCAGCAGCTGGACAGGGGGCAATTCACCCCTCCACTTT.